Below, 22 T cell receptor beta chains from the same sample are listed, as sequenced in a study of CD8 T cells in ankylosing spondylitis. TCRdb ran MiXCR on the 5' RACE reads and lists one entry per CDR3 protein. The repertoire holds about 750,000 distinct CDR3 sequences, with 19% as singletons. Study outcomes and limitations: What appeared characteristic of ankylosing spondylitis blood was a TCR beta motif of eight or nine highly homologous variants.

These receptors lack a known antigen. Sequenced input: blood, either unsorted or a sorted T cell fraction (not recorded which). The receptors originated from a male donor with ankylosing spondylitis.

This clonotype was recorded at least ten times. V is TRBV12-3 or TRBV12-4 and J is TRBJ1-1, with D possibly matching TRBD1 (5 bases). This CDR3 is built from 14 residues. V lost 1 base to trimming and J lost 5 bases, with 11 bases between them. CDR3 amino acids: CASSLEGWITEAFF. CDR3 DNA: TGTGCCAGCAGTTTAGAGGGGTGGATAACTGAAGCTTTCTTT.

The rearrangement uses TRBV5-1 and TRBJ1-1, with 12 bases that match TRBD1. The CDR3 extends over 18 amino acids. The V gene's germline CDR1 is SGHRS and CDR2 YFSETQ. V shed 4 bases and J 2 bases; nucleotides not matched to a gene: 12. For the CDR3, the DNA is TGCGCCAGCAGCCGTAATAGACCGGGACAGGGGGCCAACACTGAAGCTTTCTTT. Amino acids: CASSRNRPGQGANTEAFF. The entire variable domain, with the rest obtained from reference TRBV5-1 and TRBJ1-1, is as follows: KAGVTQTPRYLIKTRGQQVTLSCSPISGHRSVSWYQQTPGQGLQFLFEYFSETQRNKGNFPGRFSGRQFSNSRSEMNVSTLELGDSALYLCASSRNRPGQGANTEAFFGQGTRLTVV.

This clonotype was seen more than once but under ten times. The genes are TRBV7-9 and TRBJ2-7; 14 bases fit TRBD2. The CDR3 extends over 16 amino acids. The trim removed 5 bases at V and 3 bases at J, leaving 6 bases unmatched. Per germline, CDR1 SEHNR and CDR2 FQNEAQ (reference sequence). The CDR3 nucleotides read TGTGCCAGCAGCGGGGGACTAGCGGGAGTTAACTACGAGCAGTACTTC. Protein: CASSGGLAGVNYEQYF.

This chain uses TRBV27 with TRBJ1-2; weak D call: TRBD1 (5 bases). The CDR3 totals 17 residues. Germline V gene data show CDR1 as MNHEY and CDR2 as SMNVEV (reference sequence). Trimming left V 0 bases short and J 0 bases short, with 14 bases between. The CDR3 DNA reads TGTGCCAGCAGTTTATCCCCCGGTGGGGGGACTAACTATGGCTACACCTTC. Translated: CASSLSPGGGTNYGYTF.

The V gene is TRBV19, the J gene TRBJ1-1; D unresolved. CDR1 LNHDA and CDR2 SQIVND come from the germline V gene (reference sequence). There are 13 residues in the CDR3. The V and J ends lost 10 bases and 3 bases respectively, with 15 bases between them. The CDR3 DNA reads TGTGCCACCAACAAAGACGGTGACACTGAAGCTTTCTTT. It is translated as CATNKDGDTEAFF.

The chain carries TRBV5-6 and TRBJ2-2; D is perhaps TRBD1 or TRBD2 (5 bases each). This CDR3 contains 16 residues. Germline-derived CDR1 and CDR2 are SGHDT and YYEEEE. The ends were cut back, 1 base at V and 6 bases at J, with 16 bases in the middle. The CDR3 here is CASSLYRDRLAGELFF. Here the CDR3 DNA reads TGTGCCAGCAGCTTGTATCGGGACCGCCTCGCCGGGGAGCTGTTTTTT.

The CDR3 region has the DNA TGCGCCAGCAGCTTGGCCGCTAGCGCGAGTATCAATGAGCAGTTCTTC. Protein sequence: CASSLAASASINEQFF. The V gene is TRBV5-1, the J gene TRBJ2-1, with D tentatively TRBD2 (6 bases). Trimming shortened V by 0 bases and J by 6 bases, and 16 bases separated the two germline ends. The CDR3 totals 16 residues. Per germline, CDR1 SGHRS and CDR2 YFSETQ.

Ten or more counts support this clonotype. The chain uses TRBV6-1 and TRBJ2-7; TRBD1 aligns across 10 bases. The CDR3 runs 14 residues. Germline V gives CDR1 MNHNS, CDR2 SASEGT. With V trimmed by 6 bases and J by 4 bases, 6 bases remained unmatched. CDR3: CASSLRGQGYEQYF. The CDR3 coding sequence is TGTGCCAGCAGCCTCCGGGGACAGGGGTACGAGCAGTACTTC.

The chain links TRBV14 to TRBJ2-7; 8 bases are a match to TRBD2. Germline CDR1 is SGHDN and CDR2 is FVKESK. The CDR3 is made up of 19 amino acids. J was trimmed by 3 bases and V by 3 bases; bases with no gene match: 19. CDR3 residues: CASSHLLRPSGTSIYEQYF. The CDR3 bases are TGTGCCAGCAGCCACCTACTCAGACCATCCGGGACTAGTATCTACGAGCAGTACTTC.

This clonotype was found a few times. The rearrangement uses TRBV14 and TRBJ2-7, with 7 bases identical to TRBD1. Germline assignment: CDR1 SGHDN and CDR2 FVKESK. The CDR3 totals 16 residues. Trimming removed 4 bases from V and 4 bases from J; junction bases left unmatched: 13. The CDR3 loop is CASSPMYRDSDYEQYF. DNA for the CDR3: TGTGCCAGCAGCCCAATGTACCGGGACAGCGATTACGAGCAGTACTTC.

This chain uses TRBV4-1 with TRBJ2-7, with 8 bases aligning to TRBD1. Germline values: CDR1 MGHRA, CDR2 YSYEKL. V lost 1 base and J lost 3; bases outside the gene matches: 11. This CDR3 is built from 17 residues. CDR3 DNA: TGCGCCAGCAGCCAAGGCTCCGGACAGGGTCGGATCTACGAGCAGTACTTC. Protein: CASSQGSGQGRIYEQYF.

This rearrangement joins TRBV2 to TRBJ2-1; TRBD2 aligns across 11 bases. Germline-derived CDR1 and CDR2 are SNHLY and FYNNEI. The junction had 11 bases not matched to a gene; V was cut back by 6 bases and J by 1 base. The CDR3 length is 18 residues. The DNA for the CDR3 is TGTGCCAGCAGCTACTGGACTAGCGGGCGTGGGTCCTACAATGAGCAGTTCTTC. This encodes CASSYWTSGRGSYNEQFF.

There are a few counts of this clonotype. This chain's CDR3 is CSVKSRGVDTQYF. CDR3 DNA: TGCAGCGTTAAGTCCAGGGGAGTTGATACGCAGTATTTT. The chain is built from TRBV29-1 and TRBJ2-3, with D maybe TRBD1 (6 bases). The CDR3 spans 13 residues. The germline gives CDR1 SQVTM, CDR2 ANQGSEA. Trimming left V 5 bases short and J 6 bases short, with 15 bases between.

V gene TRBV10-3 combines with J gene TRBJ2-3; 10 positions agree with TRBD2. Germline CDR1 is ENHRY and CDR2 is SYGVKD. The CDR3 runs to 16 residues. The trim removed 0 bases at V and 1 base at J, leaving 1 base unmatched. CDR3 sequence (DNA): TGTGCCATCAGTGAGTCCGGGACTAGCGGCACAGATACGCAGTATTTT. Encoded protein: CAISESGTSGTDTQYF.

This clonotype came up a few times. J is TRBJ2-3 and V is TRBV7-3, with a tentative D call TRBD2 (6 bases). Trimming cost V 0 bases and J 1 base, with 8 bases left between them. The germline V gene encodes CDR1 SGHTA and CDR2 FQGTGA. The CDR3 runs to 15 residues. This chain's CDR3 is CASSLTASGTDTQYF. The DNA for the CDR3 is TGTGCCAGCAGCTTAACGGCTAGCGGCACAGATACGCAGTATTTT.

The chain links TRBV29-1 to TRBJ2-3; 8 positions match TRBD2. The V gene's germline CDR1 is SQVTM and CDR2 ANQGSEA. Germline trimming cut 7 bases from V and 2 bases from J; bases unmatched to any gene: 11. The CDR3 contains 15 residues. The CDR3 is CSARPPTSDTDTQYF. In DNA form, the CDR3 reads TGCAGCGCAAGACCCCCGACTAGCGACACAGATACGCAGTATTTT.

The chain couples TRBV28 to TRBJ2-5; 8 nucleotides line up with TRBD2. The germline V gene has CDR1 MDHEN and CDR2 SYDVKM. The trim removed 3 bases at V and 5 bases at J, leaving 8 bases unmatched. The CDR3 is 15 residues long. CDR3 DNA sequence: TGTGCCAGCAGTTTTAGCGGGACCCGTACGGAGACCCAGTACTTC. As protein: CASSFSGTRTETQYF.

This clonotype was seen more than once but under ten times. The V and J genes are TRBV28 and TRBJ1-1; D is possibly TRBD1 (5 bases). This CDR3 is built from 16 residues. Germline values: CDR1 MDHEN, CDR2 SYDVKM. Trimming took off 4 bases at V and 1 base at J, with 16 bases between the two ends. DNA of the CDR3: TGTGCCAGCAGTTCGACCCCCGGGGGGGGGAACACTGAAGCTTTCTTT. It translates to CASSSTPGGGNTEAFF.

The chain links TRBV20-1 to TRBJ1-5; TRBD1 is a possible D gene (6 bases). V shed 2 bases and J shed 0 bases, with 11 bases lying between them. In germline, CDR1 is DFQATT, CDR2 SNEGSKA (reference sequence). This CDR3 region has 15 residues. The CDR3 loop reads CSARRGEYSNQPQHF. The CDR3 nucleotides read TGCAGTGCTAGAAGGGGGGAATATAGCAATCAGCCCCAGCATTTT.

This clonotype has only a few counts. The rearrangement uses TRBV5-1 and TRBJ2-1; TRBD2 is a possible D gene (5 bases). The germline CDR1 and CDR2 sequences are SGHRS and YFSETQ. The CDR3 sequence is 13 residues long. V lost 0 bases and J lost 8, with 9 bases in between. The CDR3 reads CASSLESGYEQFF. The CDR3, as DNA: TGCGCCAGCAGCTTGGAGTCGGGGTATGAGCAGTTCTTC.

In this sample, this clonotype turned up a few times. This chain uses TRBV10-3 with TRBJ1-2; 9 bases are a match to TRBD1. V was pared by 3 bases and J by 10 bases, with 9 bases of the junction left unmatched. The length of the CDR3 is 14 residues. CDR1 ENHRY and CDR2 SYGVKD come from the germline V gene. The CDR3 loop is CAISDFPGTGPYTF. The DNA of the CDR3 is TGTGCCATCAGTGACTTTCCCGGGACAGGGCCCTACACCTTC.

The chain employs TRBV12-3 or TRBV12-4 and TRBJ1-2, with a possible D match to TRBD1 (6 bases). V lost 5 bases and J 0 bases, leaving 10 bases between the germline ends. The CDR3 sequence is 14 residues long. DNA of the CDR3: TGTGCCAGCAGTCATACAGGGTCTAACTATGGCTACACCTTC. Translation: CASSHTGSNYGYTF.